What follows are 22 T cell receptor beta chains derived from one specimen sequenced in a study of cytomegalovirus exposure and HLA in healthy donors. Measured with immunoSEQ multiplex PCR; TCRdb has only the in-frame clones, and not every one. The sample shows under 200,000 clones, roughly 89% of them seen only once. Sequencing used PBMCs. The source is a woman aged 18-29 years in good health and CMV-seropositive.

The CDR3 spells CASSPAGTGANQPQHF. The CDR3, as DNA: TGTGCCAGCAGTCCCGCCGGGACAGGGGCCAATCAGCCCCAGCATTTT. This chain connects TRBV28 to TRBJ1-5; 10 bases are shared with TRBD1. The CDR3 spans 16 residues. CDR1 is MDHEN, CDR2 SYDVKM, per germline. After removal of 5 bases from V and 3 bases from J, the junction contained 7 bases not matched to a gene.

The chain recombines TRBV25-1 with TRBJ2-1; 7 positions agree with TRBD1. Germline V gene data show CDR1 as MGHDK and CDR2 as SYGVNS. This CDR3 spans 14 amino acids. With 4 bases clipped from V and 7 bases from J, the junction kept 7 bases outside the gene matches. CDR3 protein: CASSAPPRGNEQFF. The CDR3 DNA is TGTGCCAGCAGTGCTCCACCCAGGGGGAATGAGCAGTTCTTC.

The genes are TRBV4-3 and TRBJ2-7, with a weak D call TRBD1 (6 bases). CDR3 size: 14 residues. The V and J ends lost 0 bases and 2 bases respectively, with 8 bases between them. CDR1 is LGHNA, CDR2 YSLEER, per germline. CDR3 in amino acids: CASSQEDRAYEQYF. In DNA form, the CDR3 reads TGCGCCAGCAGCCAAGAGGACAGAGCCTACGAGCAGTACTTC.

DNA for the CDR3: TGTGCCAGCACTTTCAGTAGCAATCAGCCCCAGCATTTT. This gives the protein CASTFSSNQPQHF. The rearrangement links TRBV6-1 to TRBJ1-5, with D unresolved. Germline-derived CDR1 and CDR2 are MNHNS and SASEGT. The CDR3 totals 13 residues. Trimming stripped 7 bases from V and 0 bases from J, with 7 bases between.

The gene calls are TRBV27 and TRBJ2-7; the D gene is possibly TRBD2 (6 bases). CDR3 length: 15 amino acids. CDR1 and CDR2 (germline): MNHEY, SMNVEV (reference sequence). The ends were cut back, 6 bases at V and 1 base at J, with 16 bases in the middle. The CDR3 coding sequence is TGTGCCAGCAGCCTTGGGACTTCCTCTTCCTACGAGCAGTACTTC. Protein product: CASSLGTSSSYEQYF.

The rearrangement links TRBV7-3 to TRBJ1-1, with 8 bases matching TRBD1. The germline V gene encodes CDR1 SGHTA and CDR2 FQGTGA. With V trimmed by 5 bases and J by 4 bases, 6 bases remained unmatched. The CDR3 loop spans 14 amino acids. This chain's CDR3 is CASSPGQGGTEAFF. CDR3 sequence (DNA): TGTGCCAGCAGCCCAGGACAGGGAGGCACTGAAGCTTTCTTT.

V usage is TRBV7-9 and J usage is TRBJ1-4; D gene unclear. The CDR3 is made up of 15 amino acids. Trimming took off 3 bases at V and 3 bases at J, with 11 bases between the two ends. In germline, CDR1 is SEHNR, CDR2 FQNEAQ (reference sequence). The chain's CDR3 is CASSFYSQSNEKLFF. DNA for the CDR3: TGTGCCAGCAGCTTTTACAGTCAATCTAATGAAAAACTGTTTTTT.

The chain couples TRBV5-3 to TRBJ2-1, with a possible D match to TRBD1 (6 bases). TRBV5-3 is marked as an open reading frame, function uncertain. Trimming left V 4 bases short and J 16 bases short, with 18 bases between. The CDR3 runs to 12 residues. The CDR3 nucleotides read TGTGCCAGAAGCGGGTACACAGGGAATGGTTTCTTC. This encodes CARSGYTGNGFF.

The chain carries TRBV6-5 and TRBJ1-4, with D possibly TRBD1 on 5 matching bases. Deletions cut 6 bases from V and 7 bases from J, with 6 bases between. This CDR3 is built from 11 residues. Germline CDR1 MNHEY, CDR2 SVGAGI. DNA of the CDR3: TGTGCCAGCAGCCAGGGTGAAAAACTGTTTTTT. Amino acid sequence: CASSQGEKLFF.

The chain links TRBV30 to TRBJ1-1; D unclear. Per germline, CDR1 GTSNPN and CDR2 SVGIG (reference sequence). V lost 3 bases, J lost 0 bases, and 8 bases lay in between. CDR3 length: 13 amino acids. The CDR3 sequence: CAWRIGLNTEAFF. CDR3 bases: TGTGCCTGGAGAATCGGGTTGAACACTGAAGCTTTCTTT.

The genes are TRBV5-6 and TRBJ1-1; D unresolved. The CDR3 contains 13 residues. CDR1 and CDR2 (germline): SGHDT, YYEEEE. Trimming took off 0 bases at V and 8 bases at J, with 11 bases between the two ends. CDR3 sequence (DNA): TGTGCCAGCAGCTTGGTCTCCCGCGCGGAAGCTTTCTTT. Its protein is CASSLVSRAEAFF.

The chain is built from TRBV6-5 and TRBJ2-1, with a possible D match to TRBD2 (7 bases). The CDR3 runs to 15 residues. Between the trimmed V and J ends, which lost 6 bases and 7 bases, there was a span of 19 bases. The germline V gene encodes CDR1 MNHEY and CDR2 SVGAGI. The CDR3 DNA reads TGTGCCAGCAGCCCCCGGCGACGGGGGGCAAATGAGCAGTTCTTC. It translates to CASSPRRRGANEQFF.

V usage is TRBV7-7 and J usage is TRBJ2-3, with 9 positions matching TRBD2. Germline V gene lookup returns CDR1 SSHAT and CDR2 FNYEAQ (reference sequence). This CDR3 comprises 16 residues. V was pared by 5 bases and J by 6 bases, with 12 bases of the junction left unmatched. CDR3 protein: CASSPLAGVRIDTQYF. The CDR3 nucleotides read TGTGCCAGCAGCCCATTAGCGGGAGTCAGGATCGATACGCAGTATTTT.

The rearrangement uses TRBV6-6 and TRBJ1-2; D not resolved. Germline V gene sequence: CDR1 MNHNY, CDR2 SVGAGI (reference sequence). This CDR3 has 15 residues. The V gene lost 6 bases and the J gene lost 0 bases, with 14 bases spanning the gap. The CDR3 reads CASSSWGEPNYGYTF. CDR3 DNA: TGTGCCAGCAGCTCCTGGGGAGAGCCTAACTATGGCTACACCTTC.

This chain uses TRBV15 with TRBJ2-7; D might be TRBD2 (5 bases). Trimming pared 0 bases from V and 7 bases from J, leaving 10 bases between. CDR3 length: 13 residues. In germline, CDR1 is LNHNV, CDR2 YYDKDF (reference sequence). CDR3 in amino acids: CATSRERVGEQYF. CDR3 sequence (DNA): TGTGCCACCAGCAGAGAGAGGGTTGGGGAGCAGTACTTC.

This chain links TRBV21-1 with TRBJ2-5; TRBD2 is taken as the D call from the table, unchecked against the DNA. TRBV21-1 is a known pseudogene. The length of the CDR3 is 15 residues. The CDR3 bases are TGTGCCAGCAACCCTCCTAGCGGGCCTCAAGAGACCCAGTACTTC. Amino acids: CASNPPSGPQETQYF.

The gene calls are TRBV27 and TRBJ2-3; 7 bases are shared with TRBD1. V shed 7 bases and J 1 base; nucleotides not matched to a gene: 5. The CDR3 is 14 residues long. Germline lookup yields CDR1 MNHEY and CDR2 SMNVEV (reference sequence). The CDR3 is CASTRTGGTDTQYF. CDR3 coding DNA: TGTGCCAGCACCCGGACAGGAGGCACAGATACGCAGTATTTT.

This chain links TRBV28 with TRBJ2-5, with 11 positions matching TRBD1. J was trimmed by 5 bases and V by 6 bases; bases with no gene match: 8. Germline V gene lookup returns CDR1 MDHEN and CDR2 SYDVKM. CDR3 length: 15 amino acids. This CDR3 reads CASSRTGGAEETQYF. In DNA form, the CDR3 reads TGTGCCAGCAGCCGGACAGGGGGCGCAGAGGAGACCCAGTACTTC.

The CDR3 reads CSVVSPAGSYEQYF. CDR3 coding DNA: TGCAGCGTTGTCTCGCCAGCGGGATCCTACGAGCAGTACTTC. The chain links TRBV29-1 to TRBJ2-7, with TRBD2 matching over 7 bases. This CDR3 has 14 amino acids. V trimming: 4 bases; J trimming: 1 base; junction bases outside the gene matches: 7. The germline CDR1 and CDR2 sequences are SQVTM and ANQGSEA.

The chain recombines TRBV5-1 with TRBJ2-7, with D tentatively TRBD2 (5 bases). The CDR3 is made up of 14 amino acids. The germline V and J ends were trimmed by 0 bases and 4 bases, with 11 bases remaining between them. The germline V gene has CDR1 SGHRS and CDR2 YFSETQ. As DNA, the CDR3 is TGCGCCAGCAGCTTGGCGGGGTCCTTGTACGAGCAGTACTTC. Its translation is CASSLAGSLYEQYF.

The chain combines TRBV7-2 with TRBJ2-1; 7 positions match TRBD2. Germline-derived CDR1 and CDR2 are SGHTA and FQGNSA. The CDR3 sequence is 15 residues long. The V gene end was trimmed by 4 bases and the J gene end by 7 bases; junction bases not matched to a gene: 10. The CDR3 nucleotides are TGTGCCAGCAGCTCCCGCGGGGGAGGGAGTAATGAGCAGTTCTTC. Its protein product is CASSSRGGGSNEQFF.

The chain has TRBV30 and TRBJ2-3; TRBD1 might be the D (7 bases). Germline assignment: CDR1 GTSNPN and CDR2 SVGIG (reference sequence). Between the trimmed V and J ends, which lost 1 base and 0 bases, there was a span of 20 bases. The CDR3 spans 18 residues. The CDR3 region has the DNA TGTGCCTGGAGTGGGAGGGCAGGGGGTCCCTTTAGCACAGATACGCAGTATTTT. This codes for CAWSGRAGGPFSTDTQYF.